Presented here are 2 T cell receptor beta chains from one specimen sequenced in a study of T cell changes during pregnancy in multiple sclerosis. The protocol was immunoSEQ multiplex PCR, while the TCRdb copy is restricted to in-frame clones and leaves out a portion. Altogether around 61,000 clones are present, around 91% being singletons, with the ten largest covering approximately 1.5%. The material sequenced was peripheral blood, taken in the third trimester of pregnancy. These receptors came from a female donor in good health, enrolled as a control in a pregnancy study.

J is TRBJ2-1 and V is TRBV19; 7 positions agree with TRBD1. The CDR3 length is 17 residues. Trimming took 3 bases from V and 2 from J; bases not matched to a gene: 10. Germline CDR1 reads LNHDA; CDR2 reads SQIVND (reference sequence). The CDR3: CASSISHGTAAYNEQFF. DNA for the CDR3: TGTGCCAGTAGTATCTCCCACGGGACAGCTGCCTACAATGAGCAGTTCTTC.

This clone was counted between two and nine times. The chain has TRBV10-3 and TRBJ1-2; TRBD1 matches 7 bases. This CDR3 spans 13 amino acids. Trimming removed 4 bases from V and 4 bases from J; junction bases left unmatched: 3. CDR1 and CDR2 (germline): ENHRY, SYGVKD. CDR3 region: CAISVEGAYGYTF. The CDR3, as DNA: TGTGCCATCAGTGTCGAGGGGGCCTATGGCTACACCTTC.